A single sample gave rise to the 32 T cell receptor beta chains below, sequenced in a study of beta chain features in type 1 diabetes. cDNA synthesis used the whole RNA isolate, giving expressed TCRB sequences. Sequencing used immunoSEQ multiplex PCR; TCRdb keeps in-frame clones, though not all of them. This repertoire shows 500,000 to 850,000 clones, roughly an eighth found once; its top ten account for approximately 0.042%. Study results and caveats: In all four CD4+ subsets, TCRB CDR3 length was significantly, moderately reduced in type 1 diabetes.

For these TCRs, the target antigens are not known. Sequencing input: naive CD4+ T cells from blood. The receptors derive from a young man with type 1 diabetes.

This clone was seen more than once but under ten times. DNA for the CDR3: TGTGCCAGCAGCTTCTCCGGGACTCACTACAATGAGCAGTTCTTC. It translates to CASSFSGTHYNEQFF. The genes are TRBV7-9 and TRBJ2-1; D perhaps matches TRBD2 (6 bases). The germline CDR1 and CDR2 sequences are SEHNR and FQNEAQ (reference sequence). Deletions cut 3 bases from V and 3 bases from J, with 12 bases between. CDR3 length equals 15 residues.

The chain has TRBV9 and TRBJ2-5, with a weak D call TRBD1 (5 bases). The CDR3 covers 15 residues. CDR1 SGDLS and CDR2 YYNGEE come from the germline V gene. The V end was cut by 3 bases, the J end by 1 base, with 13 bases between. The CDR3 is CASSAVGLLQETQYF. CDR3 in DNA: TGTGCCAGCAGCGCGGTGGGGCTACTCCAAGAGACCCAGTACTTC.

This rearrangement joins TRBV30 to TRBJ2-7; no firm D call. The CDR3 runs 11 residues. Germline CDR1 and CDR2: GTSNPN and SVGIG (reference sequence). Trimming took 2 bases from V and 5 from J, leaving 7 bases between them. CDR3 amino acids: CAWSFRNEQYF. For the CDR3, the DNA is TGTGCCTGGAGTTTCCGGAACGAGCAGTACTTC. The entire variable domain, with the rest obtained from reference TRBV30 and TRBJ2-7, is as follows: SQTIHQWPATLVQPVGSPLSLECTVEGTSNPNLYWYRQAAGRGLQLLFYSVGIGQISSEVPQNLSASRPQDRQFILSSKKLLLSDSGFYLCAWSFRNEQYFGPGTRLTVT.

The chain recombines TRBV18 with TRBJ2-1; D gene unclear. The germline V gene has CDR1 KGHSH and CDR2 LQKENI. This CDR3 has 14 amino acids. Trimming removed 2 bases from V and 3 bases from J, with 8 bases in between. The CDR3 region has the DNA TGTGCCAGCTCACCAGTTGCAGGCTACAATGAGCAGTTCTTC. Translated, it gives CASSPVAGYNEQFF.

The sample holds a few counts of this clone. The rearrangement joins TRBV7-9 to TRBJ1-2, with D perhaps TRBD1 (6 bases). The V gene's germline CDR1 is SEHNR and CDR2 FQNEAQ (reference sequence). V lost 5 bases and J 1 base, leaving 11 bases between the germline ends. This CDR3 is built from 14 residues. CDR3 protein: CASSQDRLNYGYTF. The CDR3 bases are TGTGCCAGCAGCCAAGACAGGCTTAACTATGGCTACACCTTC.

This clone appeared a few times. The genes are TRBV29-1 and TRBJ2-2; TRBD2 aligns across 7 bases. The germline V gene has CDR1 SQVTM and CDR2 ANQGSEA. With 7 bases clipped from V and 4 bases from J, the junction kept 12 bases outside the gene matches. The CDR3 is made up of 15 amino acids. The CDR3 DNA follows: TGCAGCGCCGGGAGGCCGGGGGTGGGCACCGGGGAGCTGTTTTTT. The encoded protein is CSAGRPGVGTGELFF.

The CDR3 is CAWSGRGQIELFF. The CDR3 nucleotides read TGTGCCTGGAGTGGAAGGGGGCAGATAGAACTGTTTTTT. The chain employs TRBV30 and TRBJ1-4; 7 nucleotides line up with TRBD1. With V trimmed by 1 base and J by 12 bases, 8 bases remained unmatched. CDR1 is GTSNPN, CDR2 SVGIG, per germline (reference sequence). The CDR3 runs 13 residues.

In this sample, this clone turned up a few times. The J gene is TRBJ2-7, the V gene TRBV28, with D tentatively TRBD1 (6 bases). There are 18 residues in the CDR3. CDR1 is MDHEN, CDR2 SYDVKM, per germline. V was cut by 8 bases and J by 0 bases, with 26 bases left in between. Here the CDR3 DNA reads TGTGCCAGCCTTACCCTTCGGTGGGGGCGCTCAAGCTCCTACGAGCAGTACTTC. This translates into CASLTLRWGRSSSYEQYF.

This clone came up a few times. The J gene is TRBJ2-1, the V gene TRBV10-3; D possibly corresponds to TRBD1 (7 bases). V lost 7 bases and J lost 10, with 20 bases in between. CDR3 length: 14 residues. Germline CDR1 and CDR2: ENHRY and SYGVKD. CDR3 in DNA: TGTGCCATCATCCAGACCCTGCGGGACAGCGAGCAGTTCTTC. Protein: CAIIQTLRDSEQFF.

The chain joins TRBV7-3 to TRBJ2-7; TRBD1 agrees at 10 bases. The V and J ends lost 5 bases and 4 bases, in that order; junction bases with no gene match: 5. Germline V gene sequence: CDR1 SGHTA, CDR2 FQGTGA. This CDR3 is built from 14 residues. The CDR3 reads CASSPSGQGYEQYF. The CDR3 coding sequence is TGTGCCAGCAGCCCTTCGGGACAGGGGTACGAGCAGTACTTC.

This clone came up a few times. This chain connects TRBV7-9 to TRBJ2-1; D may correspond to TRBD1 or TRBD2 (6 bases each). The CDR3 has 15 amino acids. V lost 5 bases, J lost 8 bases, and 19 bases lay in between. Germline CDR1 is SEHNR and CDR2 is FQNEAQ (reference sequence). The CDR3 sequence: CASSPTGAPDDEQFF. In DNA, the CDR3 is TGTGCCAGCAGCCCAACGGGGGCGCCGGACGATGAGCAGTTCTTC. The variable domain in full, completed from reference TRBV7-9 and TRBJ2-1, reads DTGVSQNPRHKITKRGQNVTFRCDPISEHNRLYWYRQTLGQGPEFLTYFQNEAQLEKSRLLSDRFSAERPKGSFSTLEIQRTEQGDSAMYLCASSPTGAPDDEQFFGPGTRLTVL.

Only a few counts were recorded for this clone. The V and J genes are TRBV6-1 and TRBJ2-2, with D possibly matching TRBD2 (5 bases). The V gene's germline CDR1 is MNHNS and CDR2 SASEGT. This CDR3 has 13 residues. The V end lost 7 bases, the J end lost 0 bases, and 6 bases lay between the germline ends. The CDR3 nucleotides are TGTGCCAGCACGGGAACGAACACCGGGGAGCTGTTTTTT. Protein product: CASTGTNTGELFF.

The rearrangement links TRBV4-2 to TRBJ1-2; TRBD1 matches 7 bases. The V segment lost 1 base and the J segment 8 bases; nucleotides outside the gene matches: 7. Per germline, CDR1 LGHNA and CDR2 YNFKEQ. The CDR3 is made up of 14 amino acids. The DNA for the CDR3 is TGTGCCAGCAGCCAAGTCGACAGGGTAGGCGGCTACACCTTC. It encodes CASSQVDRVGGYTF.

J is TRBJ2-7 and V is TRBV4-1; the D gene is possibly TRBD1 (5 bases). The CDR3 is 14 residues long. V gave up 3 bases and J gave up 0 bases, with 9 bases separating them. The V gene's germline CDR1 is MGHRA and CDR2 YSYEKL. The CDR3 DNA reads TGCGCCAGCAGCCAGGACCAGGGCTCCTACGAGCAGTACTTC. The encoded protein is CASSQDQGSYEQYF.

This rearrangement joins TRBV4-2 to TRBJ2-5, with D tentatively TRBD1 (6 bases). There are 13 residues in the CDR3. V lost 1 base and J 5 bases, leaving 8 bases between the germline ends. The V gene's germline CDR1 is LGHNA and CDR2 YNFKEQ. In DNA, the CDR3 is TGTGCCAGCAGCCAAGGTGGGGGCGAGACCCAGTACTTC. Its protein product is CASSQGGGETQYF.

This chain uses TRBV18 with TRBJ1-2; D is possibly TRBD1 (5 bases). CDR1 and CDR2 (germline): KGHSH, LQKENI. This CDR3 contains 15 residues. V lost 8 bases and J 2 bases, leaving 18 bases between the germline ends. The CDR3 region is CASALPVGRNYGYTF. For the CDR3, the DNA is TGTGCCAGCGCACTACCGGTGGGGCGGAACTATGGCTACACCTTC.

This clone was seen a handful of times. The chain combines TRBV30 with TRBJ1-2, with D unresolved. Trimming removed 2 bases at V and 4 bases at J, with 11 bases between. CDR3 length equals 13 residues. In germline, CDR1 is GTSNPN, CDR2 SVGIG (reference sequence). The CDR3: CAWSSRELYGYTF. The CDR3 bases are TGTGCCTGGAGTAGCAGAGAACTCTATGGCTACACCTTC.

The table lists this clone with a few counts. This sequence joins TRBV30 and TRBJ2-6; D possibly matches TRBD1 or TRBD2 (5 bases each). V lost 6 bases and J lost 0, with 18 bases in between. There are 17 residues in the CDR3. The germline gives CDR1 GTSNPN, CDR2 SVGIG (reference sequence). The CDR3 here is CACILGTPTSGANVLTF. The CDR3 DNA follows: TGTGCCTGCATACTAGGGACCCCCACCTCTGGGGCCAACGTCCTGACTTTC.

This chain uses TRBV9 with TRBJ1-2, with TRBD1 identical over 7 bases. The V gene end was trimmed by 0 bases and the J gene end by 8 bases; junction bases not matched to a gene: 4. The CDR3 length is 13 residues. Germline assignment: CDR1 SGDLS and CDR2 YYNGEE. This CDR3 reads CASSVGQGRGYTF. For the CDR3, the DNA is TGTGCCAGCAGCGTAGGACAGGGTCGAGGCTACACCTTC.

This clone was recorded a few times. This chain links TRBV15 with TRBJ2-7; the D gene is possibly TRBD2 (5 bases). Germline CDR1 is LNHNV and CDR2 is YYDKDF (reference sequence). This CDR3 spans 13 amino acids. The ends were cut back, 1 base at V and 3 bases at J, with 7 bases in the middle. This CDR3 is CATSRGGRYEQYF. CDR3 nucleotide sequence: TGTGCCACCAGCAGAGGAGGGCGCTACGAGCAGTACTTC. Full variable domain (remainder filled in from reference TRBV15 and TRBJ2-7): DAMVIQNPRYQVTQFGKPVTLSCSQTLNHNVMYWYQQKSSQAPKLLFHYYDKDFNNEADTPDNFQSRRPNTSFCFLDIRSPGLGDTAMYLCATSRGGRYEQYFGPGTRLTVT.

The chain links TRBV7-3 to TRBJ1-2, with 9 bases identical to TRBD1. The CDR3 consists of 13 residues. With 5 bases clipped from V and 4 bases from J, the junction kept 2 bases outside the gene matches. The germline V gene encodes CDR1 SGHTA and CDR2 FQGTGA. CDR3 region: CASSTGQGYGYTF. The CDR3 bases are TGTGCCAGCAGCACGGGACAGGGCTATGGCTACACCTTC.

There are a few counts of this clone. This rearrangement joins TRBV4-3 to TRBJ2-5, with 10 bases identical to TRBD2. V was clipped by 4 bases and J by 4 bases; unmatched bases: 9. In germline, CDR1 is LGHNA, CDR2 YSLEER. The CDR3 consists of 16 residues. The CDR3 DNA follows: TGCGCCAGCAGCCTACCAACTAGCGGGATCTCAGAGACCCAGTACTTC. This encodes CASSLPTSGISETQYF.

CDR3 nucleotides: TGCGCCAGCAGCCAAGAGTATGGCGGGGAGCTGTTTTTT. Residues: CASSQEYGGELFF. V is TRBV4-3 and J is TRBJ2-2; D is unresolved. CDR3 size: 13 residues. Per the germline V gene, CDR1 is LGHNA and CDR2 is YSLEER. V was trimmed by 0 bases and J by 7 bases, leaving 6 bases between them.

This clone appeared a few times. V is TRBV7-2 and J is TRBJ1-1; D unresolved. The CDR3 runs 13 residues. Trimming took off 11 bases at V and 3 bases at J, with 16 bases between the two ends. The germline gives CDR1 SGHTA, CDR2 FQGNSA. CDR3 loop: CAGRRYLDTEAFF. CDR3 in DNA: TGTGCCGGCCGAAGGTACTTGGACACTGAAGCTTTCTTT.

The V call is TRBV25-1, the J call TRBJ2-2, with 7 bases lining up with TRBD1. Germline assignment: CDR1 MGHDK and CDR2 SYGVNS. The length of the CDR3 is 15 residues. Losses at the gene ends were 8 bases for V and 2 bases for J; bases not matched to a gene: 8. CDR3 region: CASGRTGHNTGELFF. The CDR3 DNA sequence: TGTGCCAGCGGGCGGACAGGACACAACACCGGGGAGCTGTTTTTT.

This clone was recorded a few times. DNA for the CDR3: TGTGCCAGCAGCTATGGGACCTACAATGAGCAGTTCTTC. Its translation is CASSYGTYNEQFF. The gene calls are TRBV14 and TRBJ2-1; D is undetermined. This CDR3 is 13 amino acids long. V was clipped by 5 bases and J by 2 bases, with 7 bases between them. Germline CDR1 reads SGHDN; CDR2 reads FVKESK. Full variable domain (rest looked up from reference TRBV14 and TRBJ2-1): EAGVTQFPSHSVIEKGQTVTLRCDPISGHDNLYWYRRVMGKEIKFLLHFVKESKQDESGMPNNRFLAERTGGTYSTLKVQPAELEDSGVYFCASSYGTYNEQFFGPGTRLTVL.

The chain joins TRBV18 to TRBJ2-4; D unresolved. CDR1 and CDR2 from the germline V gene are KGHSH and LQKENI. V was clipped by 2 bases and J by 8 bases, with 10 bases between them. This CDR3 contains 13 residues. The DNA for the CDR3 is TGTGCCAGCTCACCAGGGCCCACAGACATTCAGTACTTC. It codes for CASSPGPTDIQYF.

V usage is TRBV23-1 and J usage is TRBJ2-7; D assignment may be TRBD1 or TRBD2 (5 bases each). TRBV23-1 is filed as an ORF, its function uncertain. The CDR3 runs to 17 residues. Trimming shortened V by 3 bases and J by 6 bases, and 24 bases separated the two germline ends. CDR3 DNA: TGCGCCAGCAGTCACCACCTTCCGGGACCGATCCCCCCCGAGCAGTACTTC. It is translated as CASSHHLPGPIPPEQYF.

Only a few counts were recorded for this clone. J is TRBJ2-5 and V is TRBV19; either TRBD1 or TRBD2 may fit D (5 bases each). Looked up from germline, CDR1 is LNHDA and CDR2 is SQIVND (reference sequence). The ends were cut back, 5 bases at V and 4 bases at J, with 17 bases in the middle. This CDR3 comprises 15 residues. CDR3 in amino acids: CASSPRGYRLETQYF. CDR3 DNA sequence: TGTGCCAGTAGTCCCCGGGGCTACCGTTTAGAGACCCAGTACTTC.

This clone has only a few counts. The chain links TRBV7-9 to TRBJ2-5; 9 bases line up with TRBD1. Germline loops: CDR1 SEHNR, CDR2 FQNEAQ (reference sequence). J lost 5 bases, V lost 5 bases, and 9 bases had no gene match. This CDR3 has 15 residues. DNA for the CDR3: TGTGCCAGCAGCGACCGGGACAGGGTGATGGAGACCCAGTACTTC. Its protein is CASSDRDRVMETQYF.

The chain carries TRBV18 and TRBJ2-7; D unresolved. Between the trimmed V and J ends, which lost 3 bases and 5 bases, there was a span of 11 bases. CDR1 KGHSH and CDR2 LQKENI come from the germline V gene. The length of the CDR3 is 13 residues. The CDR3, as DNA: TGTGCCAGCTCACCCGAGGTAGCTAACGAGCAGTACTTC. Amino acids: CASSPEVANEQYF.

This clone was found a few times. This chain's CDR3 is CAWSVLQGVSEAFF. CDR3 sequence (DNA): TGTGCCTGGAGTGTACTACAGGGGGTCTCTGAAGCTTTCTTT. The genes are TRBV30 and TRBJ1-1, with 8 bases matching TRBD1. Germline V gives CDR1 GTSNPN, CDR2 SVGIG (reference sequence). This CDR3 contains 14 residues. Losses at the gene ends were 0 bases for V and 6 bases for J; bases not matched to a gene: 6.